This passage covers 18 T cell receptor beta chains from one sample sequenced in a study of technical replicates of blood from a handful of donors (dated by TCRdb to the late 2010s). Receptor libraries were prepared by the immunoSEQ multiplex PCR assay. Held by TCRdb, this immuneACCESS table contains in-frame sequences only and omits some clones. Under half of the omission traces to an unresolved V gene where checked; the cause of the rest is unknown. The sample table holds approximately 99,000 clones, of which 95% were seen once. 0.2% to 0.25% of the sample is held by the ten biggest clonotypes. The sequenced sample was T cells isolated from PBMCs. These TCRs come from a human donor in good health.

The chain carries TRBV4-1 and TRBJ1-1, with TRBD1 matching 7 bases. The CDR3 extends over 15 amino acids. The V segment lost 4 bases and the J segment 0 bases; nucleotides outside the gene matches: 5. Per the germline V gene, CDR1 is MGHRA and CDR2 is YSYEKL. The CDR3 DNA reads as TGCGCCAGCAGCCCGGGGACAGCCATGAACACTGAAGCTTTCTTT. It is translated as CASSPGTAMNTEAFF.

Note on this clone: A junction boundary mismatches the germline segment, possibly from a read error. V usage is TRBV29-1 and J usage is TRBJ1-4; no definite D call. This CDR3 region has 12 residues. Germline V gives CDR1 SQVTM, CDR2 ANQGSEA. The CDR3, as DNA: TGCAGCGTTAAAGAAGCTTATGAAAAACTGTTTTTT. Translation: CSVKEAYEKLFF. Supplemented by reference TRBV29-1 and TRBJ1-4, the full variable domain reads SAVISQKPSRDICQRGTSLTIQCQVDSQVTMMFWYRQQPGQSLTLIATANQGSEATYESGFVIDKFPISRPNLTFSTLTVSNMSPEDSSIYLCSVKEAYEKLFFGSGTQLSVL.

The chain couples TRBV7-9 to TRBJ1-2; 9 nucleotides align to TRBD1. Germline V gene data show CDR1 as SEHNR and CDR2 as FQNEAQ (reference sequence). The CDR3 extends over 15 amino acids. The J segment lost 4 bases and the V segment lost 4 bases, leaving 7 bases of the junction unmatched. CDR3: CASSSTTGQGYGYTF. The CDR3 DNA reads TGTGCCAGCAGCTCTACTACGGGACAGGGCTATGGCTACACCTTC.

DNA for the CDR3: TGTGCCAGCAGCTTAGGACAGTCAACTAATGAAAAACTGTTTTTT. Amino acids: CASSLGQSTNEKLFF. The rearrangement uses TRBV7-9 and TRBJ1-4, with D possibly TRBD1 on 5 matching bases. This CDR3 comprises 15 residues. Germline CDR1 SEHNR, CDR2 FQNEAQ (reference sequence). V lost 1 base to trimming and J lost 0 bases, with 6 bases between them.

The rearrangement uses TRBV4-2 and TRBJ2-7, with 7 nucleotides matching TRBD2. CDR3 size: 18 residues. Per the germline V gene, CDR1 is LGHNA and CDR2 is YNFKEQ. The V segment lost 0 bases and the J segment 0 bases; nucleotides outside the gene matches: 11. The DNA of the CDR3 is TGTGCCAGCAGCCAAGAGGGACTACGGGGAGAAAGCTCCTACGAGCAGTACTTC. Encoded protein: CASSQEGLRGESSYEQYF.

This chain connects TRBV19 to TRBJ2-1, with 10 bases lining up with TRBD1. Per the germline V gene, CDR1 is LNHDA and CDR2 is SQIVND (reference sequence). Losses at the gene ends were 10 bases for V and 4 bases for J; bases not matched to a gene: 4. CDR3 size: 13 residues. This CDR3 reads CATDRGLYNEQFF. As DNA, the CDR3 is TGTGCCACCGACAGGGGGCTTTACAATGAGCAGTTCTTC.

The V and J genes are TRBV7-2 and TRBJ2-2; 10 bases are shared with TRBD2. The length of the CDR3 is 18 residues. V shed 2 bases and J 4 bases; nucleotides not matched to a gene: 10. From germline, CDR1 is SGHTA and CDR2 FQGNSA. As DNA, the CDR3 is TGTGCCAGCAGCTTAAGAGGACTAGCGGCCCGTGGCACCGGGGAGCTGTTTTTT. It is translated as CASSLRGLAARGTGELFF.

The CDR3 is CASSTRSLAGTDTQYF. For the CDR3, the DNA is TGTGCCAGCAGCACCCGGTCCCTAGCGGGCACAGATACGCAGTATTTT. This sequence joins TRBV7-9 and TRBJ2-3; 7 bases agree with TRBD2. CDR3 size: 16 residues. From germline, CDR1 is SEHNR and CDR2 FQNEAQ (reference sequence). V lost 5 bases, J lost 1 base, and 9 bases stayed unmatched.

This rearrangement joins TRBV27 to TRBJ2-2; TRBD2 matches 7 bases. The V gene end was trimmed by 3 bases and the J gene end by 3 bases; junction bases not matched to a gene: 7. The CDR3 is 16 residues long. Germline CDR1 MNHEY, CDR2 SMNVEV (reference sequence). In nucleotides, the CDR3 is TGTGCCAGCAGTTTTCTGGCGGGAGCGGACACCGGGGAGCTGTTTTTT. Protein sequence: CASSFLAGADTGELFF.

This clone was picked up one time. The rearrangement links TRBV20-1 to TRBJ2-3; D is undetermined. CDR1 and CDR2 from the germline V gene are DFQATT and SNEGSKA (reference sequence). The CDR3 covers 11 residues. V was pared by 5 bases and J by 2 bases, with 5 bases between. CDR3 bases: TGCAGTGCTTTAGACACAGATACGCAGTATTTT. This translates into CSALDTDTQYF.

The chain joins TRBV13 to TRBJ2-2; possibly TRBD2 for D (5 bases). V lost 2 bases and J 5 bases, leaving 30 bases between the germline ends. The germline V gene has CDR1 PRHDT and CDR2 FYEKMQ (reference sequence). The CDR3 is 21 residues long. CDR3 loop: CASSLTPGLADYFRGTGELFF. DNA of the CDR3: TGTGCCAGCAGCTTAACTCCGGGCCTAGCCGACTACTTTCGGGGAACCGGGGAGCTGTTTTTT.

This CDR3 is CASRPTSGRFEQYF. CDR3 nucleotide sequence: TGTGCCAGCAGACCGACTAGCGGGCGATTCGAGCAGTACTTC. The gene calls are TRBV2 and TRBJ2-7, with 10 bases that match TRBD2. The CDR3 is 14 residues long. Per germline, CDR1 SNHLY and CDR2 FYNNEI. V shed 6 bases, J shed 6 bases, and the junction held 8 bases outside the gene matches.

The rearrangement links TRBV14 to TRBJ2-1, with a possible D match to TRBD2 (8 bases). V lost 4 bases and J 5 bases, leaving 15 bases between the germline ends. The CDR3 runs to 15 residues. Germline CDR1 reads SGHDN; CDR2 reads FVKESK. CDR3 DNA: TGTGCCAGCAGCCCCCATAGCGGGACAGACAATGAGCAGTTCTTC. It specifies CASSPHSGTDNEQFF.

The chain carries TRBV15 and TRBJ2-3; tentative D call: TRBD2 (6 bases). Deletions cut 6 bases from V and 7 bases from J, with 20 bases between. The CDR3 contains 15 residues. Germline values: CDR1 LNHNV, CDR2 YYDKDF (reference sequence). This chain's CDR3 is CATSPQPGRGHTQYF. The CDR3 DNA is TGTGCCACCAGTCCCCAGCCCGGGAGAGGGCATACGCAGTATTTT.

The V and J genes are TRBV13 and TRBJ1-2, with 7 bases fitting TRBD1. Trimming at V came to 2 bases and at J to 6 bases, leaving 9 bases not matched to a gene. CDR1 is PRHDT and CDR2 is FYEKMQ in the germline V gene (reference sequence). The CDR3 has 15 amino acids. CDR3 DNA: TGTGCCAGCAGCTTATCTCCGGACAGGATTGATGGCTACACCTTC. It codes for CASSLSPDRIDGYTF.

V gene TRBV9 combines with J gene TRBJ2-1; 7 nucleotides agree with TRBD2. CDR3 length: 13 residues. Trimming at V came to 0 bases and at J to 6 bases, leaving 0 bases not matched to a gene. Germline CDR1 is SGDLS and CDR2 is YYNGEE. The CDR3 region is CASSVGGGNEQFF. The CDR3 DNA sequence: TGTGCCAGCAGCGTAGGGGGGGGCAATGAGCAGTTCTTC.

The rearrangement uses TRBV4-1 and TRBJ2-7; weak D call: TRBD1 (5 bases). V lost 1 base and J 6 bases, leaving 19 bases between the germline ends. Germline CDR1 reads MGHRA; CDR2 reads YSYEKL. This CDR3 is built from 16 residues. The CDR3 loop reads CASSQGAVGPQLEQYF. CDR3 sequence (DNA): TGCGCCAGCAGCCAAGGTGCAGTGGGGCCCCAGCTCGAGCAGTACTTC.

The chain couples TRBV19 to TRBJ2-1; the match to TRBD2 covers 11 bases. V was pared by 6 bases and J by 4 bases, with 5 bases of the junction left unmatched. The CDR3 spans 15 residues. Germline V gene lookup returns CDR1 LNHDA and CDR2 SQIVND (reference sequence). The CDR3 nucleotides read TGTGCCAGTAGGCCGGGACTAGCGGTATACAATGAGCAGTTCTTC. Its translation is CASRPGLAVYNEQFF.